This T cell receptor beta chain is from a study of blood T cell repertoires in COVID-19. On the study more broadly: The United States, Italy and Spain supplied acute and convalescent COVID-19 samples.

Original processing notes: Amplification with reference gene primers provided the estimates of nucleated cell counts. Sequencing was performed with immunoSEQ multiplex PCR; in TCRdb, only in-frame clones are kept and a portion is missing. The D gene and trimming were derived from the DNA, and the V and J assignments and clone size from that table. The sample carries approximately 55,000 clones, about 80% recorded once. This clone was seen only once. The sequence was collected from a man aged 25-45 years with COVID-19, enrolled during active disease. Sequencing was done on a sample of peripheral blood.

CDR3 in DNA: TGTGCCAGCAGAGTGAACTGGTCACCCCTCCACTTT. This encodes CASRVNWSPLHF. The chain employs TRBV28 and TRBJ1-6; no definite D call. The CDR3 has 12 residues. V was clipped by 6 bases and J by 10 bases, with 10 bases between them. Germline-derived CDR1 and CDR2 are MDHEN and SYDVKM.